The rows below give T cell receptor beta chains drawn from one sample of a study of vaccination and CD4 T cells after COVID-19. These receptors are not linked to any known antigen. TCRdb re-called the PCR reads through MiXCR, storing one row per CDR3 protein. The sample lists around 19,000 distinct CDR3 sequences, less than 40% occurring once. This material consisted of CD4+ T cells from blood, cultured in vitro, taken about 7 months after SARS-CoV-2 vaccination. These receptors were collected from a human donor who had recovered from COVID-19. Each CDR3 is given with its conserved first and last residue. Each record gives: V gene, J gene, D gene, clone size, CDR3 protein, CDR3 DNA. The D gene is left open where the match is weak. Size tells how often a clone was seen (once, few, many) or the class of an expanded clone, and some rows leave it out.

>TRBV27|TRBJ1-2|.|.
CASSPPGASYGYTF
TGTGCCAGCAGTCCCCCAGGGGCCTCATATGGCTACACCTTC
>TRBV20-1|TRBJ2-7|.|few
CSARDDGPTYEQYF
TGCAGTGCTAGAGACGACGGACCAACCTACGAGCAGTACTTC
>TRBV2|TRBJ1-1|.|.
CASSVRSNTEAFF
TGTGCCAGCAGTGTACGTAGCAACACTGAAGCTTTCTTT
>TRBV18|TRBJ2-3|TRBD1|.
CASSRTGQGARTQYF
TGTGCCAGCTCCCGAACTGGACAGGGGGCGCGGACGCAGTATTTT
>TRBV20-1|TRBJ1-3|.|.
CSAREYNTIYF
TGCAGTGCTAGAGAATACAACACCATATATTTT
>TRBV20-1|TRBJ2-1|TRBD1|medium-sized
CSETGTGLNEQFF
TGCAGTGAGACCGGGACAGGCCTCAATGAGCAGTTCTTC
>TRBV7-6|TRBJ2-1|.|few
CASSLQDNEQFF
TGTGCCAGCAGCTTACAGGACAATGAGCAGTTCTTC
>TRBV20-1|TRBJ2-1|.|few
CSARVAGTSYNEQFF
TGCAGTGCTAGAGTGGCGGGTACCTCCTACAATGAGCAGTTCTTC
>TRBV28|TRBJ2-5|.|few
CASRRGTKETQYF
TGTGCCAGCAGGCGGGGTACTAAAGAGACCCAGTACTTC
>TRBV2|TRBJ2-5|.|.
CASSEPGTTQETQYF
TGTGCCAGCAGTGAACCCGGAACAACCCAAGAGACCCAGTACTTC
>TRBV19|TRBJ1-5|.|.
CASSPGAGQPQHF
TGTGCCAGTAGCCCGGGGGCAGGGCAGCCCCAGCATTTT
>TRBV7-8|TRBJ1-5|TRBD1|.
CASSVQGVNQPQHF
TGTGCCAGCAGCGTGCAGGGGGTCAATCAGCCCCAGCATTTT
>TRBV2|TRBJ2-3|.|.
CASSQRGRGPITDTQYF
TGTGCCAGCAGCCAACGAGGGAGAGGGCCGATCACAGATACGCAGTATTTT
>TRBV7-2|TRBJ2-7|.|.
CASSLLFEGYEQYF
TGTGCCAGCAGCCTCTTATTTGAGGGCTACGAGCAGTACTTC
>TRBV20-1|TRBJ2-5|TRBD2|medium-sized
CSAMRTSARSETQYF
TGCAGTGCTATGAGGACTAGCGCGAGATCAGAGACCCAGTACTTC
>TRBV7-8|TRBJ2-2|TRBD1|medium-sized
CASSLARQGQTGELFF
TGTGCCAGCAGCTTAGCGCGACAGGGTCAAACCGGGGAGCTGTTTTTT
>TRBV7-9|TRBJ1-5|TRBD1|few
CASSLDGTENQPQHF
TGTGCCAGCAGCTTGGACGGGACAGAGAATCAGCCCCAGCATTTT
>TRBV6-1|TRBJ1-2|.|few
CASTGGQRGYTF
TGTGCCAGCACCGGGGGGCAGCGGGGCTACACCTTC
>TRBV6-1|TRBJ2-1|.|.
CASRTAEPYNEQFF
TGTGCCAGCAGGACGGCAGAACCGTACAATGAGCAGTTCTTC
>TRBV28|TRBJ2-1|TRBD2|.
CASMEGGASGNHNEQFF
TGTGCCAGCATGGAGGGGGGGGCTAGCGGGAACCACAATGAGCAGTTCTTC
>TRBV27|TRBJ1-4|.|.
CASSLSGDEKLFF
TGTGCCAGCAGTTTATCGGGGGACGAAAAACTGTTTTTT
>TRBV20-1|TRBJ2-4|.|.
CSAPPPRATKNIQYF
TGCAGTGCCCCCCCGCCCCGGGCCACCAAAAACATTCAGTACTTC